One TCR beta chain is described in this entry. Its antigen remains unidentified. This record belongs to a study of shared clonotypes between healthy human individuals. General study findings and limits: Larger estimated richness was generally recorded for naive subsets relative to memory subsets. Sharing of clonotypes among donors was expected to vary with sequencing depth.

Germline V gives CDR1 GTSNPN, CDR2 SVGIG (reference sequence). This CDR3 contains 16 residues. Trimming shortened V by 2 bases and J by 5 bases, and 19 bases separated the two germline ends. Sequencing was at deep level. Using immunoSEQ multiplex PCR, the repertoire was profiled, and TCRdb retains in-frame clones only, with some absent. The sample has more than 400,000 clones, approximately 95% seen once. The clonotype comes from a woman younger than 45 in good health. The sample consisted of naive CD4+ T cells sorted from blood. The sample's subset: CD45RA+ positively selected. The chain recombines TRBV30 with TRBJ2-1, with TRBD1 as a possible D gene (6 bases). This CDR3 is CAWSTMDSRGNNEQFF. CDR3 DNA sequence: TGTGCCTGGAGTACTATGGACAGCAGAGGTAACAATGAGCAGTTCTTC.